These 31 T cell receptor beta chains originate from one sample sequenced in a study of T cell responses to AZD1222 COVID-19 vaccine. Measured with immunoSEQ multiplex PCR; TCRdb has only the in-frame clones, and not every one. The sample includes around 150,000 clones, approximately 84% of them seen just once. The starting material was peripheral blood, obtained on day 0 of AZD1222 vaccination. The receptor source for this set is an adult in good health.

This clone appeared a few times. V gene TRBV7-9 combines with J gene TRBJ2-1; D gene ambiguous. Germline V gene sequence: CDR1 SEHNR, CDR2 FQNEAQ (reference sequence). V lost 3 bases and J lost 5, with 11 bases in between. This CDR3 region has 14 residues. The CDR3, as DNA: TGTGCCAGCAGCTTTGGTACTCCACACAATGAGCAGTTCTTC. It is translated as CASSFGTPHNEQFF.

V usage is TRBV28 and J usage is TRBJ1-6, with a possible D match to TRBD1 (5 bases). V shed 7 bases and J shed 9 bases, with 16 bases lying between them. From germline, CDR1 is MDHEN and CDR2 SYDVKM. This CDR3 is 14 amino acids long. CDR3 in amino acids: CASKPGQSISPLHF. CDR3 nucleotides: TGTGCCAGCAAACCGGGGCAGTCTATTTCACCCCTCCACTTT.

The CDR3 DNA follows: TGTGCCAGCAGCAGGACAGGGGGTAATGAGCAGTTCTTC. Protein product: CASSRTGGNEQFF. This sequence joins TRBV11-3 and TRBJ2-1; the match to TRBD1 covers 10 bases. Germline-derived CDR1 and CDR2 are SGHNT and YENEEA. The CDR3 contains 13 residues. V trimming: 5 bases; J trimming: 7 bases; junction bases outside the gene matches: 2.

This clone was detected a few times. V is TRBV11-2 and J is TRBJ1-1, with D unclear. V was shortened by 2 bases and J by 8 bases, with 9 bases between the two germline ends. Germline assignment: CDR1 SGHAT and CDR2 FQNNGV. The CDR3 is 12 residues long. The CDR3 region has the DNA TGTGCCAGCAGCTTATTCAGCCGAGAAGCTTTCTTT. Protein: CASSLFSREAFF.

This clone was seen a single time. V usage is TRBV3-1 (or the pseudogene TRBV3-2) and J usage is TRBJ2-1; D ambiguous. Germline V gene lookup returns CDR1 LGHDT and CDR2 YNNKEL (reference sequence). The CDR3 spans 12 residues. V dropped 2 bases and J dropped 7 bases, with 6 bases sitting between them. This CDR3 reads CASSQSANEQFF. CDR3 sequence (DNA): TGTGCCAGCAGCCAATCGGCGAATGAGCAGTTCTTC.

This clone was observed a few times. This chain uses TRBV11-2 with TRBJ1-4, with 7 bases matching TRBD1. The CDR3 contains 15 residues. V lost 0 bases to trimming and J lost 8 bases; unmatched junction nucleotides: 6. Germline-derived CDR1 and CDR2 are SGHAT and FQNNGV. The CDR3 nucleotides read TGTGCCAGCAGCTTAGAAGGCCAGGGGGGGGAAAAACTGTTTTTT. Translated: CASSLEGQGGEKLFF.

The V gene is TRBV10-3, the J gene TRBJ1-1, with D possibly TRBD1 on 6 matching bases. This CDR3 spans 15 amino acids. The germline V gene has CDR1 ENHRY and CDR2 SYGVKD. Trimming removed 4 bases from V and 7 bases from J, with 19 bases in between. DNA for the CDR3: TGTGCCATCAGTGGAGGGGGAGCAGGGGAGCGTGAAGCTTTCTTT. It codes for CAISGGGAGEREAFF.

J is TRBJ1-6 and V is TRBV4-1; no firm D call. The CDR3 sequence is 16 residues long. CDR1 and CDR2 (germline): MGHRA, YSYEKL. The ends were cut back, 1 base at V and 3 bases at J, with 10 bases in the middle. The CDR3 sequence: CASSQAEMIYNSPLHF. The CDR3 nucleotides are TGCGCCAGCAGCCAAGCTGAGATGATCTATAATTCACCCCTCCACTTT.

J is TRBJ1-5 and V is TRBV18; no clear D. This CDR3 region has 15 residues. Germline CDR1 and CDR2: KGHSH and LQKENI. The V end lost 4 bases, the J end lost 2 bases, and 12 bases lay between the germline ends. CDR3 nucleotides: TGTGCCAGCTCACTAGGCGTGGATGGCAATCAGCCCCAGCATTTT. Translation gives CASSLGVDGNQPQHF.

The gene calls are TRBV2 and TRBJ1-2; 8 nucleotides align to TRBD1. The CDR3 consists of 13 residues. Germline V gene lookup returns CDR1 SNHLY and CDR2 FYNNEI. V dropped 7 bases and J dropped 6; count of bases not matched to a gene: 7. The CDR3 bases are TGTGCCAGCACCCCGGACAGGGAAAATGGCTACACCTTC. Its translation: CASTPDRENGYTF.

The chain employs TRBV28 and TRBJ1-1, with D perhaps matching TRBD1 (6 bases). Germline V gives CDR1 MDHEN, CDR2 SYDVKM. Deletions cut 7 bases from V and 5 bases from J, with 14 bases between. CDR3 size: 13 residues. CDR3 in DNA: TGTGCCAGCATTTCCGGGGGCCGGACTGAAGCTTTCTTT. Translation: CASISGGRTEAFF.

For the CDR3, the DNA is TGTGCCAGCAGCTCCGGGACAGTAAGTGAAAAACTGTTTTTT. Amino acids: CASSSGTVSEKLFF. The chain employs TRBV28 and TRBJ1-4, with 7 bases fitting TRBD1. Germline V gene sequence: CDR1 MDHEN, CDR2 SYDVKM. V was clipped by 6 bases and J by 7 bases; unmatched bases: 8. The CDR3 length is 14 residues.

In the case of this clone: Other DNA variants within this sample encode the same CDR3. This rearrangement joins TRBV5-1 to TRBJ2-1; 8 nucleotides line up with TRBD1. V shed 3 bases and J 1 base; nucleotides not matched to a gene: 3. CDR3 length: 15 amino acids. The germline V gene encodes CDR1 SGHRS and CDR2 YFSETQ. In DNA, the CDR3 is TGCGCCAGCAGCTCTGGACAGGGTTCCTACAATGAGCAGTTCTTC. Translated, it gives CASSSGQGSYNEQFF.

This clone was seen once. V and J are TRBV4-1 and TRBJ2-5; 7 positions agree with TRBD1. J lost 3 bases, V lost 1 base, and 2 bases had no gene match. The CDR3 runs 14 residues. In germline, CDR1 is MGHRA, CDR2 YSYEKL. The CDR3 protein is CASSQADRKETQYF. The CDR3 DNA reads TGCGCCAGCAGCCAAGCGGACAGGAAAGAGACCCAGTACTTC.

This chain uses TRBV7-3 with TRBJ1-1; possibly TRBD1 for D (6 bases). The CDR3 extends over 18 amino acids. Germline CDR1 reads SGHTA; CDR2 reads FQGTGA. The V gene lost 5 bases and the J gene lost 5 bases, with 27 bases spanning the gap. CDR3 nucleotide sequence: TGTGCCAGCAGCCAGCTAGCTGGGACAATTAAGAGGGGGACTGAAGCTTTCTTT. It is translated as CASSQLAGTIKRGTEAFF.

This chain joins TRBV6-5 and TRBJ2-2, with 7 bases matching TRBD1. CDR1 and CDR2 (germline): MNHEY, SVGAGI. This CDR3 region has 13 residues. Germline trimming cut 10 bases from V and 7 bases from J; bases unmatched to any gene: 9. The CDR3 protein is CATSEGAVGELFF. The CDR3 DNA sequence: TGTGCCACCTCCGAGGGGGCGGTCGGGGAGCTGTTTTTT.

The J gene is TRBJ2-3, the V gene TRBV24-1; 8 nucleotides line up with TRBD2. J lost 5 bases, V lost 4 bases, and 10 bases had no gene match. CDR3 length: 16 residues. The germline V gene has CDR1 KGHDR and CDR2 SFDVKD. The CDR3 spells CATSDRRGEARDTQYF. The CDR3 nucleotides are TGTGCCACCAGTGACCGGCGGGGGGAGGCGAGAGATACGCAGTATTTT.

The CDR3 reads CASSLWTGDTEAFF. The DNA for the CDR3 is TGTGCCAGCAGCTTGTGGACCGGCGACACTGAAGCTTTCTTT. This chain joins TRBV7-9 and TRBJ1-1, with D unclear. Trimming took 3 bases from V and 3 from J, leaving 11 bases between them. The CDR3 has 14 amino acids. Germline loops: CDR1 SEHNR, CDR2 FQNEAQ (reference sequence). Drawing the rest from reference TRBV7-9 and TRBJ1-1, the complete variable domain is DTGVSQNPRHKITKRGQNVTFRCDPISEHNRLYWYRQTLGQGPEFLTYFQNEAQLEKSRLLSDRFSAERPKGSFSTLEIQRTEQGDSAMYLCASSLWTGDTEAFFGQGTRLTVV.

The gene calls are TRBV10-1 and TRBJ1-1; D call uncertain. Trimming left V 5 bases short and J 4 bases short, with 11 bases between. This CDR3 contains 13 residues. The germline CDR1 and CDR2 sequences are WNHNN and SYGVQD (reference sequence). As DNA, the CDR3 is TGCGCCAGCAGTTTGACCTCCAGCACTGAAGCTTTCTTT. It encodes CASSLTSSTEAFF.

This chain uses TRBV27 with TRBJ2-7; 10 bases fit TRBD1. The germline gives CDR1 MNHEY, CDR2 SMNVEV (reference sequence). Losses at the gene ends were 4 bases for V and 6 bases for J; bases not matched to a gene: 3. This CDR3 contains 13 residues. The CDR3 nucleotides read TGTGCCAGCAGTTCGGACAGGGGGAGCGAGCAGTACTTC. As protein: CASSSDRGSEQYF.

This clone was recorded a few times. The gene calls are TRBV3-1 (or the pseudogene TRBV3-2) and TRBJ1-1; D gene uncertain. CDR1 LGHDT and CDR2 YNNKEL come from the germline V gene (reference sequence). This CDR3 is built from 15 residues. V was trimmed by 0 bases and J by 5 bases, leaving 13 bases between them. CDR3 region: CASSQEFKGKTEAFF. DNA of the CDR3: TGTGCCAGCAGCCAAGAATTCAAGGGAAAGACTGAAGCTTTCTTT.

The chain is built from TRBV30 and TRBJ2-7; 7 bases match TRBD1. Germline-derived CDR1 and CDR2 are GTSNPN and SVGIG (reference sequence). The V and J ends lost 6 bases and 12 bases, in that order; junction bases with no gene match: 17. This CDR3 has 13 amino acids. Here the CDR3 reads CACKVTRGGVMYF. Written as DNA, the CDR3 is TGTGCCTGTAAAGTAACCCGAGGGGGCGTAATGTACTTC.

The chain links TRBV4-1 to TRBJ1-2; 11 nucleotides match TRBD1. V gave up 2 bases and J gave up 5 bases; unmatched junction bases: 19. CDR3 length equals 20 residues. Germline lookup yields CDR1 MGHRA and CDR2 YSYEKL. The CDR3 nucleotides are TGCGCCAGCAGCCAACAAGGAATTCGGGGGACAGGGGGAGATAGATATGGCTACACCTTC. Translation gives CASSQQGIRGTGGDRYGYTF.

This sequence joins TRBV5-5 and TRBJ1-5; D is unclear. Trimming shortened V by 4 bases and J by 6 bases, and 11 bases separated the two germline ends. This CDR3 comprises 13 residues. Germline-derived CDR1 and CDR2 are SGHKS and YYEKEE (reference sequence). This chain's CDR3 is CASSVRDSQPQHF. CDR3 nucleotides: TGTGCCAGCAGCGTAAGGGATTCTCAGCCCCAGCATTTT.

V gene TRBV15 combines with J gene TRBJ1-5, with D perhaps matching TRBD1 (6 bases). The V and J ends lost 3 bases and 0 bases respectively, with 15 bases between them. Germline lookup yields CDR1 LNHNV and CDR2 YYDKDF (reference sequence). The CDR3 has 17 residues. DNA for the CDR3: TGTGCCACCAGCAGTGCCGGGACAAGGTATAGCAATCAGCCCCAGCATTTT. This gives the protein CATSSAGTRYSNQPQHF. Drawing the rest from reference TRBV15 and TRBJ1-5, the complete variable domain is DAMVIQNPRYQVTQFGKPVTLSCSQTLNHNVMYWYQQKSSQAPKLLFHYYDKDFNNEADTPDNFQSRRPNTSFCFLDIRSPGLGDTAMYLCATSSAGTRYSNQPQHFGDGTRLSIL.

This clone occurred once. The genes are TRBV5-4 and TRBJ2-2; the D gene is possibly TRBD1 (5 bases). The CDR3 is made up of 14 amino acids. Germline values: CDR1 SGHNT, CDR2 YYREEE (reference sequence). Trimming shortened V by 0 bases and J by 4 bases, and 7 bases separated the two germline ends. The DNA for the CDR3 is TGTGCCAGCAGCTTGGGACAGTTCACCGGGGAGCTGTTTTTT. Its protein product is CASSLGQFTGELFF.

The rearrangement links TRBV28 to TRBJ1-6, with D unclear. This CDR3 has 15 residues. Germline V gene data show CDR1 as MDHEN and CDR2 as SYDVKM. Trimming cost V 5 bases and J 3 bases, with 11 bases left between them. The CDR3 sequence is CASSPRTGYNSPLHF. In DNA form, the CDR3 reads TGTGCCAGCAGTCCCCGTACGGGCTATAATTCACCCCTCCACTTT.

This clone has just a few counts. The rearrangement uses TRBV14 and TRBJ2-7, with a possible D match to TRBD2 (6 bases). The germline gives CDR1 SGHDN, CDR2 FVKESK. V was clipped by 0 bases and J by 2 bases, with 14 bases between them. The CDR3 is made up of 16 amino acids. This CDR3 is CASSQDRGTGAYEQYF. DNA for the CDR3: TGTGCCAGCAGCCAAGATCGAGGGACGGGGGCCTACGAGCAGTACTTC.

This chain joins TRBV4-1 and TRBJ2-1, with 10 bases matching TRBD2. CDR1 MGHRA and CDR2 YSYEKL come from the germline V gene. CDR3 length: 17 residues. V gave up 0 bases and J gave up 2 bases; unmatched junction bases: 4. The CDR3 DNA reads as TGCGCCAGCAGCCAAGATGGCCTAGCGGGGGCCTACAATGAGCAGTTCTTC. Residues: CASSQDGLAGAYNEQFF.

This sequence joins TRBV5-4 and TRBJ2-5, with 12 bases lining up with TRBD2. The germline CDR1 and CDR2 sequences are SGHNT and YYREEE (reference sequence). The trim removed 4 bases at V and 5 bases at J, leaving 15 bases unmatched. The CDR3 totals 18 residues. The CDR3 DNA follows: TGTGCCAGCAGCCGACCGACTAGCGGGGGCCCTGGGGGGGAGACCCAGTACTTC. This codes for CASSRPTSGGPGGETQYF.

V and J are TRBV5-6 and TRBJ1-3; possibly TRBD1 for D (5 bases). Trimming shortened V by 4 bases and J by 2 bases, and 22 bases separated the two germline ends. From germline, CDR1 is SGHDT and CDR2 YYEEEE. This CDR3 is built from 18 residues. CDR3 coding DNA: TGTGCCAGCAGCCTAGGTCGGGGGGTCAGGATGCCTGGAAACACCATATATTTT. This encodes CASSLGRGVRMPGNTIYF.